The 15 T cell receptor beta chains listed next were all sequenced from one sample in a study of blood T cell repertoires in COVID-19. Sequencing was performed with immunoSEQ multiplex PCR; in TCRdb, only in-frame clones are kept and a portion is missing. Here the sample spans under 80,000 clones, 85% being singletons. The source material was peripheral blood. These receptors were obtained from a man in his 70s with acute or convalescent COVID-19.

The CDR3 bases are TGTGCCATCAGTGAGTTCGGGGGTGTGAATAATTCACCCCTCCACTTT. This sequence encodes CAISEFGGVNNSPLHF. The rearrangement uses TRBV10-3 and TRBJ1-6; D possibly corresponds to TRBD1 (5 bases). CDR3 size: 16 residues. V was cut by 1 base and J by 5 bases, with 12 bases left in between. From germline, CDR1 is ENHRY and CDR2 SYGVKD.

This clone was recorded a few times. CDR3 loop: CSATQEPFYGYTF. The CDR3 DNA reads as TGCAGCGCCACTCAGGAACCTTTCTATGGCTACACCTTC. The chain combines TRBV29-1 with TRBJ1-2; D gene unclear. Germline V gene lookup returns CDR1 SQVTM and CDR2 ANQGSEA. The CDR3 is 13 residues long. V lost 7 bases, J lost 4 bases, and 16 bases lay in between.

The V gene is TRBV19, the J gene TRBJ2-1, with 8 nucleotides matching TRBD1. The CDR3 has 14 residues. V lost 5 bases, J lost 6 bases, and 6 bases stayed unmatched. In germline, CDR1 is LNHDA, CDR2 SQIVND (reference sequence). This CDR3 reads CASSVTGGINEQFF. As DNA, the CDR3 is TGTGCCAGTAGTGTCACAGGGGGGATCAATGAGCAGTTCTTC.

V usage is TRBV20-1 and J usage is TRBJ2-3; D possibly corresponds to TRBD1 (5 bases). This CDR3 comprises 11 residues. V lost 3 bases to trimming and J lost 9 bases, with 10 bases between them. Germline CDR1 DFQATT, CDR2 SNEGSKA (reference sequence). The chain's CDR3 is CSASAPGTQYF. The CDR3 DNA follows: TGCAGTGCTAGCGCCCCAGGGACGCAGTATTTT.

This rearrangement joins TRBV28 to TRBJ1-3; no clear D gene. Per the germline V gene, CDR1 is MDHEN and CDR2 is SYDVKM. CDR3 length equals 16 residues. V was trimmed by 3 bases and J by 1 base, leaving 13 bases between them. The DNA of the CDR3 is TGTGCCAGCAGTTTTGGGAGGTTGGAGTCTGGAAACACCATATATTTT. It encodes CASSFGRLESGNTIYF.

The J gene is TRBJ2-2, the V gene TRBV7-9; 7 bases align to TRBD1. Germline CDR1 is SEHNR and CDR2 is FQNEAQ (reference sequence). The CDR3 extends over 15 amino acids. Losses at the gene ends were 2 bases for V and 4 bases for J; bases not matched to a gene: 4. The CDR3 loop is CASSLSRGSTGELFF. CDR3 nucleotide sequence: TGTGCCAGCAGCTTATCCAGGGGGTCCACCGGGGAGCTGTTTTTT.

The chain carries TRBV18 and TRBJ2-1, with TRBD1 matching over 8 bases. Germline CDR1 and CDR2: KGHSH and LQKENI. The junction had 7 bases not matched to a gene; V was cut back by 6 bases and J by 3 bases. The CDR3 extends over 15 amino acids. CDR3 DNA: TGTGCCAGCTCCCCGGACAGGGTCAACTACAATGAGCAGTTCTTC. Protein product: CASSPDRVNYNEQFF.

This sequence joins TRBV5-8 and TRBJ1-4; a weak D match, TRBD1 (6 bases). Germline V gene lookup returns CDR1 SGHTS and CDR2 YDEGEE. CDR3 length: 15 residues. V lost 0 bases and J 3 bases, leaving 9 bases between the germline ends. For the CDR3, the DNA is TGTGCCAGCAGCTTGGTGGGGGCGGCTAATGAAAAACTGTTTTTT. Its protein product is CASSLVGAANEKLFF.

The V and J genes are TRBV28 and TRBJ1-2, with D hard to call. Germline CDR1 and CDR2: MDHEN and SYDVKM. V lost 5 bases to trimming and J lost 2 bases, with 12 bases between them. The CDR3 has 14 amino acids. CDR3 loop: CASSPPGTNYGYTF. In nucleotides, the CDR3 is TGTGCCAGCAGTCCCCCGGGTACGAACTATGGCTACACCTTC.

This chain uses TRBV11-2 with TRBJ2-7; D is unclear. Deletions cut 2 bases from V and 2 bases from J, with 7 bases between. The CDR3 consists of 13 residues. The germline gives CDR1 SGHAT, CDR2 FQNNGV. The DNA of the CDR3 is TGTGCCAGCAGCTTAACAGACCCCTACGAGCAGTACTTC. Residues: CASSLTDPYEQYF. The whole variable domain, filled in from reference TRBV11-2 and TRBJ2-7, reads EAGVAQSPRYKIIEKRQSVAFWCNPISGHATLYWYQQILGQGPKLLIQFQNNGVVDDSQLPKDRFSAERLKGVDSTLKIQPAKLEDSAVYLCASSLTDPYEQYFGPGTRLTVT.

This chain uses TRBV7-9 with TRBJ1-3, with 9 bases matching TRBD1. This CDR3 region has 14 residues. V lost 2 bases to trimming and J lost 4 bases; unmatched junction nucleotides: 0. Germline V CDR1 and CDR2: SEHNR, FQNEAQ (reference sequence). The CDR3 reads CASSLTGGGNTIYF. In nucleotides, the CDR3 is TGTGCCAGCAGCTTAACAGGGGGCGGAAACACCATATATTTT.

CDR3 nucleotides: TGCAGCGTTGGGGGGACAGAGCAAAACTATGGCTACACCTTC. Amino acids: CSVGGTEQNYGYTF. The genes are TRBV29-1 and TRBJ1-2; 7 bases are shared with TRBD1. V was clipped by 4 bases and J by 2 bases; unmatched bases: 7. The length of the CDR3 is 14 residues. Germline V gives CDR1 SQVTM, CDR2 ANQGSEA.

The CDR3 spells CASSRDSQETQYF. The CDR3 DNA reads TGTGCCAGCAGCCGGGACAGCCAAGAGACCCAGTACTTC. The V and J genes are TRBV14 and TRBJ2-5; 7 bases agree with TRBD1. There are 13 residues in the CDR3. V was pared by 4 bases and J by 1 base, with 0 bases of the junction left unmatched. Germline V gene data show CDR1 as SGHDN and CDR2 as FVKESK.

The CDR3 loop is CASRAGANEQFF. The DNA for the CDR3 is TGCGCCAGCAGGGCGGGTGCGAATGAGCAGTTCTTC. V and J are TRBV10-2 and TRBJ2-1; a possible D gene is TRBD2 (5 bases). V was cut by 6 bases and J by 7 bases, with 10 bases left in between. Germline-derived CDR1 and CDR2 are WSHSY and SAAADI. This CDR3 is built from 12 residues.

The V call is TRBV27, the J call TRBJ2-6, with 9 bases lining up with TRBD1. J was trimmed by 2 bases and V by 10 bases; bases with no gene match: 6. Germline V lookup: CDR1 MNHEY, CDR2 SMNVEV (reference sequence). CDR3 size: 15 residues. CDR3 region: CATGTGRPGANVLTF. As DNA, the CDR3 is TGTGCCACCGGGACAGGGCGCCCTGGGGCCAACGTCCTGACTTTC. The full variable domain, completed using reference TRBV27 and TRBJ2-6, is EAQVTQNPRYLITVTGKKLTVTCSQNMNHEYMSWYRQDPGLGLRQIYYSMNVEVTDKGDVPEGYKVSRKEKRNFPLILESPSPNQTSLYFCATGTGRPGANVLTFGAGSRLTVL.